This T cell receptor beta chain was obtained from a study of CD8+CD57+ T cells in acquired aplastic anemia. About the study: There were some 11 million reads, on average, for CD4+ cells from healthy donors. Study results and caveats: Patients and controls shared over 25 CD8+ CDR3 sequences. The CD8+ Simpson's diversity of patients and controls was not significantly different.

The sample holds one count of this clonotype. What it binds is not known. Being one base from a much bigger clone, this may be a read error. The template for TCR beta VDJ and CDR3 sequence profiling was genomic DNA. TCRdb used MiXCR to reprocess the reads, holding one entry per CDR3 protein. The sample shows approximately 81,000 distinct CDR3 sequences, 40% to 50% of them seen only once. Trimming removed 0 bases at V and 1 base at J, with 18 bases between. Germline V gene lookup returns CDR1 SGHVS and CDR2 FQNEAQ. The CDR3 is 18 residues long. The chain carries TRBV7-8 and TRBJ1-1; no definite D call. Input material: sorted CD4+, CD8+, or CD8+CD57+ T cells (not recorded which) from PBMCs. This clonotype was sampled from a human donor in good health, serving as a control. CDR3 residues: CASSLAESGYDSNTEAFF. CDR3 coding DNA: TGTGCCAGCAGCTTAGCCGAGAGCGGCTACGATTCGAACACTGAAGCTTTCTTT.